A single sample is the source of the 14 T cell receptor beta chains below, sequenced in a study of shared clonotypes between healthy human individuals. Method: immunoSEQ multiplex PCR; TCRdb's copy keeps in-frame clones and lacks some. The table includes millions of clones, more than 85% detected once. Naive CD8 cells were CD45RO-negative, positively selected for CCR7, excluding terminally differentiated effector memory CD45RA+ cells. The sequencing input was naive CD8+ T cells from PBMCs. The receptor source for this set is a man between 18 and 29 years old in good health. Some clones in this sample may be carry-over from other donors' samples.

V is TRBV5-8 and J is TRBJ1-1; D is possibly TRBD1 (5 bases). The CDR3 is made up of 15 amino acids. V was trimmed by 4 bases and J by 4 bases, leaving 17 bases between them. CDR1 is SGHTS and CDR2 is YDEGEE in the germline V gene. Here the CDR3 reads CASSPKRGSITEAFF. For the CDR3, the DNA is TGTGCCAGCAGCCCGAAGAGGGGATCGATCACTGAAGCTTTCTTT.

The J gene is TRBJ2-1, the V gene TRBV4-2; no definite D call. The CDR3 has 15 residues. The germline V gene has CDR1 LGHNA and CDR2 YNFKEQ. The V end lost 9 bases, the J end lost 5 bases, and 20 bases lay between the germline ends. The CDR3 DNA follows: TGTGCCAGTAAGCACCTAGGACGTTTGGACAATGAGCAGTTCTTC. Amino acids: CASKHLGRLDNEQFF.

V is TRBV7-9 and J is TRBJ2-3; 11 positions match TRBD2. The CDR3 consists of 16 residues. The V segment lost 8 bases and the J segment 0 bases; nucleotides outside the gene matches: 7. The V gene's germline CDR1 is SEHNR and CDR2 FQNEAQ (reference sequence). DNA of the CDR3: TGTGCCAGCCCTTCGCGGACTAGCGGGAGCACAGATACGCAGTATTTT. It codes for CASPSRTSGSTDTQYF.

V usage is TRBV18 and J usage is TRBJ2-3, with 12 bases that match TRBD1. V shed 3 bases, J shed 6 bases, and the junction held 22 bases outside the gene matches. The CDR3 has 21 amino acids. Germline assignment: CDR1 KGHSH and CDR2 LQKENI. CDR3: CASSPRARPGQGAQSSDTQYF. The CDR3 DNA reads TGTGCCAGCTCACCGAGGGCGCGCCCGGGACAGGGGGCTCAATCTTCCGATACGCAGTATTTT.

The V gene is TRBV19, the J gene TRBJ2-7; the D gene is possibly TRBD1 (5 bases). The CDR3 consists of 16 residues. The germline CDR1 and CDR2 sequences are LNHDA and SQIVND (reference sequence). V dropped 1 base and J dropped 5 bases, with 18 bases sitting between them. Written as DNA, the CDR3 is TGTGCCAGTAGTATAGTCTGGCAGGGAAGGGCGGACGAGCAGTACTTC. Amino acids: CASSIVWQGRADEQYF.

V is TRBV6-6 and J is TRBJ2-7; unclear D gene. In germline, CDR1 is MNHNY, CDR2 SVGAGI (reference sequence). The CDR3 totals 16 residues. Trimming took off 2 bases at V and 2 bases at J, with 16 bases between the two ends. The CDR3 nucleotides are TGTGCCAGCAGTTACCCTCCCATGGTCAACCCCTACGAGCAGTACTTC. The encoded protein is CASSYPPMVNPYEQYF.

The chain recombines TRBV19 with TRBJ2-7, with 8 nucleotides matching TRBD1. This CDR3 contains 14 residues. Germline lookup yields CDR1 LNHDA and CDR2 SQIVND (reference sequence). V shed 2 bases and J 5 bases; nucleotides not matched to a gene: 5. CDR3 nucleotides: TGTGCCAGTAGTATACAGGGGGCTGTGAACGAGCAGTACTTC. Translating it yields CASSIQGAVNEQYF.

This clone was recorded once. The chain has TRBV28 and TRBJ2-1; 12 nucleotides match TRBD2. Germline V CDR1 and CDR2: MDHEN, SYDVKM. After removal of 5 bases from V and 4 bases from J, the junction contained 3 bases not matched to a gene. This CDR3 is 15 amino acids long. The CDR3 DNA follows: TGTGCCAGCAGTATACTAGCGGGAGGATACAATGAGCAGTTCTTC. Translating it yields CASSILAGGYNEQFF.

This chain links TRBV19 with TRBJ1-1; a possible D gene is TRBD1 (5 bases). The CDR3 runs 15 residues. The V end was cut by 3 bases, the J end by 1 base, with 12 bases between. Germline assignment: CDR1 LNHDA and CDR2 SQIVND (reference sequence). Here the CDR3 reads CASSIFVGANTEAFF. CDR3 DNA: TGTGCCAGTAGTATTTTTGTCGGGGCGAACACTGAAGCTTTCTTT.

Notes on this clone: Other nucleotide sequences in the sample specify the same CDR3. CDR3 DNA sequence: TGTGCCAGCAGTTACTCCCCCAGGAACTATGGCTACACCTTC. Protein product: CASSYSPRNYGYTF. The rearrangement uses TRBV6-5 and TRBJ1-2, with D hard to call. Germline V gene data show CDR1 as MNHEY and CDR2 as SVGAGI. This CDR3 region has 14 residues. Trimming stripped 0 bases from V and 2 bases from J, with 7 bases between.

The chain has TRBV7-8 and TRBJ2-7; 8 bases map to TRBD2. Trimming removed 5 bases from V and 2 bases from J; junction bases left unmatched: 11. This CDR3 has 16 amino acids. Germline CDR1 and CDR2: SGHVS and FQNEAQ. CDR3 bases: TGTGCCAGCAGCCCGGTTGAAGCGGGAGTCCCCTACGAGCAGTACTTC. This encodes CASSPVEAGVPYEQYF.

This clone was observed once. The chain couples TRBV7-8 to TRBJ2-7, with D uncertain. This CDR3 contains 11 residues. Germline V gene sequence: CDR1 SGHVS, CDR2 FQNEAQ. Trimming removed 5 bases at V and 6 bases at J, with 8 bases between. DNA of the CDR3: TGTGCCAGCAGCCCAATGAGCGAGCAGTACTTC. It codes for CASSPMSEQYF.

The chain couples TRBV28 to TRBJ2-1; tentative D call: TRBD1 (5 bases). Trimming left V 6 bases short and J 7 bases short, with 16 bases between. Germline values: CDR1 MDHEN, CDR2 SYDVKM. There are 14 residues in the CDR3. CDR3 in amino acids: CASSLGGAGNEQFF. DNA for the CDR3: TGTGCCAGCAGCTTGGGTGGGGCCGGGAATGAGCAGTTCTTC.

V gene TRBV6-1 combines with J gene TRBJ2-5; 11 bases map to TRBD1. V was clipped by 7 bases and J by 6 bases; unmatched bases: 7. CDR1 and CDR2 from the germline V gene are MNHNS and SASEGT. This CDR3 has 14 residues. CDR3 amino acids: CASTGQGARKTQYF. CDR3 DNA sequence: TGTGCCAGCACCGGACAGGGGGCGCGAAAGACCCAGTACTTC.